Shown below are 9 T cell receptor beta chains from a single sample sequenced in a study of T cell responses to AZD1222 COVID-19 vaccine. Clones were sequenced by immunoSEQ multiplex PCR, and TCRdb holds only the in-frame ones, with some missing. The sample consists of roughly 96,000 clones, 70% to 90% of them appearing once. Specimen: peripheral blood, collected 28 days after the second AZD1222 dose. All receptors come from an adult who received the AZD1222 COVID-19 vaccine.

This chain joins TRBV3-1 (or the pseudogene TRBV3-2) and TRBJ1-1; D possibly corresponds to TRBD1 (5 bases). Trimming stripped 2 bases from V and 7 bases from J, with 8 bases between. Looked up from germline, CDR1 is LGHDT and CDR2 is YNNKEL (reference sequence). This CDR3 is built from 12 residues. In DNA form, the CDR3 reads TGTGCCAGCAGCCAACTGGGGGGTGAAGCTTTCTTT. Protein: CASSQLGGEAFF.

This clone was seen a handful of times. CDR3 amino acids: CASGRLSNQPQHF. CDR3 sequence (DNA): TGTGCCAGCGGTAGGCTTAGCAATCAGCCCCAGCATTTT. The chain employs TRBV6-5 and TRBJ1-5; no firm D call. Trimming left V 8 bases short and J 0 bases short, with 8 bases between. This CDR3 is 13 amino acids long. Germline V gene lookup returns CDR1 MNHEY and CDR2 SVGAGI.

The count of this clone is one. The J gene is TRBJ1-2, the V gene TRBV2, with TRBD1 identical over 7 bases. CDR1 is SNHLY and CDR2 is FYNNEI in the germline V gene. The V gene end was trimmed by 0 bases and the J gene end by 0 bases; junction bases not matched to a gene: 1. CDR3 length: 15 amino acids. The CDR3 is CASSEATGANYGYTF. CDR3 bases: TGTGCCAGCAGTGAAGCAACAGGGGCTAACTATGGCTACACCTTC.

This chain connects TRBV19 to TRBJ1-6; D is unresolved. Per germline, CDR1 LNHDA and CDR2 SQIVND (reference sequence). The V end lost 6 bases, the J end lost 9 bases, and 24 bases lay between the germline ends. The length of the CDR3 is 17 residues. The CDR3: CASSLNPNTPGSSPLHF. The CDR3 nucleotides read TGTGCCAGTAGCCTCAATCCTAATACCCCTGGTAGTTCACCCCTCCACTTT. Together with reference TRBV19 and TRBJ1-6, the CDR3 gives the full variable domain: DGGITQSPKYLFRKEGQNVTLSCEQNLNHDAMYWYRQDPGQGLRLIYYSQIVNDFQKGDIAEGYSVSREKKESFPLTVTSAQKNPTAFYLCASSLNPNTPGSSPLHFGNGTRLTVT.

V and J are TRBV6-1 and TRBJ1-2; D not resolved. Trimming shortened V by 3 bases and J by 10 bases, and 9 bases separated the two germline ends. The length of the CDR3 is 11 residues. The germline CDR1 and CDR2 sequences are MNHNS and SASEGT. CDR3 bases: TGTGCCAGCAGTGATGGACCTTACTACACCTTC. Its protein is CASSDGPYYTF.

The CDR3 bases are TGTGCCAGCTCACCCCAGACAGGGAACGGCTATGGCTACACCTTC. The encoded protein is CASSPQTGNGYGYTF. The chain joins TRBV18 to TRBJ1-2; 7 bases align to TRBD1. The CDR3 is made up of 15 amino acids. The V gene's germline CDR1 is KGHSH and CDR2 LQKENI. Trimming took 3 bases from V and 4 from J; bases not matched to a gene: 8.

The chain has TRBV15 and TRBJ2-1, with 13 bases identical to TRBD2. Germline V gene lookup returns CDR1 LNHNV and CDR2 YYDKDF (reference sequence). Germline trimming cut 5 bases from V and 6 bases from J; bases unmatched to any gene: 4. This CDR3 spans 15 amino acids. This CDR3 is CATSVRLAGGNEQFF. CDR3 DNA: TGTGCCACCAGCGTCAGACTAGCGGGAGGCAATGAGCAGTTCTTC. The entire variable domain, with the rest obtained from reference TRBV15 and TRBJ2-1, is as follows: DAMVIQNPRYQVTQFGKPVTLSCSQTLNHNVMYWYQQKSSQAPKLLFHYYDKDFNNEADTPDNFQSRRPNTSFCFLDIRSPGLGDTAMYLCATSVRLAGGNEQFFGPGTRLTVL.

The chain joins TRBV11-2 to TRBJ2-7; 8 positions match TRBD2. The CDR3 is 14 residues long. Germline CDR1 is SGHAT and CDR2 is FQNNGV. Trimming took 6 bases from V and 5 from J; bases not matched to a gene: 9. The CDR3 bases are TGTGCCAGCAGAGCCGGGACTAGTTACAACGAGCAGTACTTC. Residues: CASRAGTSYNEQYF.

The rearrangement uses TRBV2 and TRBJ2-1; D is perhaps TRBD1 (6 bases). The ends were cut back, 4 bases at V and 1 base at J, with 11 bases in the middle. The CDR3 consists of 15 residues. Germline V gene lookup returns CDR1 SNHLY and CDR2 FYNNEI. The CDR3 coding sequence is TGTGCCAGCAGTGTGATGGGGGCTTCCTACAATGAGCAGTTCTTC. Translated: CASSVMGASYNEQFF.